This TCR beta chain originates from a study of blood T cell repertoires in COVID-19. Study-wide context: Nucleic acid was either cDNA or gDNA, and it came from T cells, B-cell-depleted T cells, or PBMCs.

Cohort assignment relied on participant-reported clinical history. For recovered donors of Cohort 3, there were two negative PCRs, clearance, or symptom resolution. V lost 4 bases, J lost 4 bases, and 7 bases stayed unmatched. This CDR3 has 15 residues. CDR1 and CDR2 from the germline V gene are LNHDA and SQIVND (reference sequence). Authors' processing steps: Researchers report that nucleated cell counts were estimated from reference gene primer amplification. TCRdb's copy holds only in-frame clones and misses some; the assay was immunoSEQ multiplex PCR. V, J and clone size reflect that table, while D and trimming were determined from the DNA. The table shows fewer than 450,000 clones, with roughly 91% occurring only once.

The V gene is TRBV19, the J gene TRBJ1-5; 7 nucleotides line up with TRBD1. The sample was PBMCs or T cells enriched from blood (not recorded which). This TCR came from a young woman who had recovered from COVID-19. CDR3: CASSKEGATNQPQHF. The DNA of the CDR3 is TGTGCCAGTAGTAAGGAGGGGGCTACGAATCAGCCCCAGCATTTT.